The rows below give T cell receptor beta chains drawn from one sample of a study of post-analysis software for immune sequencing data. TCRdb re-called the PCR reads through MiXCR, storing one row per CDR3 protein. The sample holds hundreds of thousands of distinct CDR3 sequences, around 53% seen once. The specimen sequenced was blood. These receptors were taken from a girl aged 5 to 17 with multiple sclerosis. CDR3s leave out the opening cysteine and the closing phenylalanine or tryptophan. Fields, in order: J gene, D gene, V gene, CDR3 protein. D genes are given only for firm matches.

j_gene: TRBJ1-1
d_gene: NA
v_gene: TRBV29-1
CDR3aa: SSQQGVNTEAF

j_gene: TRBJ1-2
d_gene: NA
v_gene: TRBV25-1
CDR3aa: ASQGLGGYGYT

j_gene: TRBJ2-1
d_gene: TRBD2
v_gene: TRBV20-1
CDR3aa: SARGPRLAGTGEQF

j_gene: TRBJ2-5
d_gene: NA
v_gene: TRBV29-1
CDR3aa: SVETRGETQY

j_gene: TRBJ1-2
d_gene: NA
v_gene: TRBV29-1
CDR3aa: SGEGYT

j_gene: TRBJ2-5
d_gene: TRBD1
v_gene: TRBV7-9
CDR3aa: ASSLSTGTVGPQY

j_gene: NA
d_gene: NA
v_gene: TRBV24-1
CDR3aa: ATSDSGTSETQY

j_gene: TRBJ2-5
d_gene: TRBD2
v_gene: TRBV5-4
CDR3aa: ASSLGTSGRAEETQY

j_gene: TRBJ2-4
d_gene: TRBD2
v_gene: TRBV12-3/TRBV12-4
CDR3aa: ASSPGLAGGLAKNIQY

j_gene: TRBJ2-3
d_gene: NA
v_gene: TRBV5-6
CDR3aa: ASSLGRKDTQY

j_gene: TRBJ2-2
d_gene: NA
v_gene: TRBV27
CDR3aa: ASGPGPYTGELF

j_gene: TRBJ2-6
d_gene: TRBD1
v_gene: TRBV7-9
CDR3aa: ASSDRGLSGANVLT

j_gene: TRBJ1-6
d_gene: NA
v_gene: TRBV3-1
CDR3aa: ASSPRLDNSPLH

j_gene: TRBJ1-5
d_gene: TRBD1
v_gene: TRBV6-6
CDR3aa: ASSRDRYNQPQH

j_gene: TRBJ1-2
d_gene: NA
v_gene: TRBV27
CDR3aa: ASRGAHDYGYT

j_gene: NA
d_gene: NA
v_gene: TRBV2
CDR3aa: AGRRGGEQY

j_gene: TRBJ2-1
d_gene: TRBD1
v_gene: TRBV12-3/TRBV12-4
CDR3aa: ASSPRQGNEQF

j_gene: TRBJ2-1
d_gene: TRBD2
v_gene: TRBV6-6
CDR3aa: ASSPGLATHPGNEQF

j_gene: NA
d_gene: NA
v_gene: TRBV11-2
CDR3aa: ASSSPLGPSSYEQY

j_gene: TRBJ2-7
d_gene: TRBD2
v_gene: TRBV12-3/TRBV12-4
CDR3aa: ASSGGEVFSYEQY

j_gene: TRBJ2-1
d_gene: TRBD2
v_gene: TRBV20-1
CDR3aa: SAIGLAVNEQF

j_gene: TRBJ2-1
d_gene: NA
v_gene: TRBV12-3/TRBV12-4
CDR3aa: ASSPRLGNEQF